Described below is a single TCR beta chain sequence and its context. This table comes from immunoSEQ multiplex PCR, and its TCRdb copy is limited to in-frame clones, with some not included. The sample yields 250,000 to 300,000 clones, around 90% seen once. CDR3 length equals 14 residues. V lost 0 bases and J lost 7; bases outside the gene matches: 5. Germline CDR1 is LGHDT and CDR2 is YNNKEL (reference sequence). This record comes from a study of blood T cell repertoires in COVID-19. At the level of the study: PBMCs, B-cell-depleted T cells, or T cells were the source of the cDNA or gDNA that made up the material.

Sequencing used peripheral blood. The clonotype was recovered from a man in his fifties with acute or convalescent COVID-19. The V gene is TRBV3-1 (or the pseudogene TRBV3-2), the J gene TRBJ1-2, with 7 bases identical to TRBD1. This chain's CDR3 is CASSQEGQSLGYTF. CDR3 nucleotides: TGTGCCAGCAGCCAAGAGGGACAGAGCCTTGGCTACACCTTC.